This TCR beta chain was identified during a study of blood T cell repertoires in COVID-19. The CDR3 contains 18 residues. Germline CDR1 is LGHDT and CDR2 is YNNKEL (reference sequence). Trimming stripped 3 bases from V and 3 bases from J, with 20 bases between. Generated by immunoSEQ multiplex PCR, the TCRdb table keeps only in-frame clones and is missing some. The table includes roughly 200,000 clones, around 85% detected once. The sample was peripheral blood. The chain couples TRBV3-1 (or the pseudogene TRBV3-2) to TRBJ1-4; a weak D match, TRBD1 (6 bases). This TCR was sampled from a woman in her fifties or sixties with acute or convalescent COVID-19. The CDR3 reads CASSQIRGSPGPNEKLFF. CDR3 sequence (DNA): TGTGCCAGCAGCCAGATAAGGGGGAGCCCGGGGCCTAATGAAAAACTGTTTTTT.